The 31 T cell receptor beta chains reported below all come from one sample, sequenced in a study of post-analysis software for immune sequencing data. The antigens these receptors bind are not known. Unique-molecular-identifier-tagged TCR beta cDNA libraries were used. TCRdb re-analysed the PCR reads in MiXCR, keeping a single row per CDR3 protein. This table holds approximately 350,000 distinct CDR3 sequences, less than 40% found once. Study-wide points: About five TRBV segments, including TRBV5-6, TRBV5-1 and TRBV20-1, were more frequent in patients than controls.

The sequenced sample consisted of blood. These receptors all come from a girl between 10 and 17 years old with multiple sclerosis.

This clonotype has only a few counts. The chain carries TRBV4-1 and TRBJ2-3; D ambiguous. This CDR3 is built from 17 residues. Trimming took 0 bases from V and 0 from J, leaving 13 bases between them. Germline-derived CDR1 and CDR2 are MGHRA and YSYEKL. CDR3 nucleotides: TGCGCCAGCAGCCAAGATAGTTGGGTTTCTAGCACAGATACGCAGTATTTT. It encodes CASSQDSWVSSTDTQYF.

The rearrangement joins TRBV6-1 to TRBJ2-5, with 13 bases matching TRBD2. The CDR3 spans 14 residues. Germline-derived CDR1 and CDR2 are MNHNS and SASEGT. Losses at the gene ends were 4 bases for V and 4 bases for J; bases not matched to a gene: 0. The CDR3 DNA follows: TGTGCCAGCAGTGGACTAGCGGGGGGAGAGACCCAGTACTTC. Translation: CASSGLAGGETQYF.

This chain uses TRBV20-1 with TRBJ2-5; 8 bases align to TRBD2. V lost 6 bases and J lost 5; bases outside the gene matches: 8. Germline V CDR1 and CDR2: DFQATT, SNEGSKA (reference sequence). CDR3 length: 13 residues. The CDR3 loop reads CSAETSEWETQYF. CDR3 coding DNA: TGCAGTGCAGAGACTAGCGAGTGGGAGACCCAGTACTTC.

This chain joins TRBV5-1 and TRBJ2-5; either TRBD1 or TRBD2 may supply D (5 bases each). Germline V lookup: CDR1 SGHRS, CDR2 YFSETQ. This CDR3 is 16 amino acids long. The V gene lost 0 bases and the J gene lost 2 bases, with 14 bases spanning the gap. The CDR3 reads CASSLVFVEGQETQYF. CDR3 coding DNA: TGCGCCAGCAGCTTGGTCTTCGTAGAGGGGCAAGAGACCCAGTACTTC.

The chain carries TRBV5-1 and TRBJ2-7, with D possibly matching TRBD2 (5 bases). V lost 3 bases to trimming and J lost 3 bases, with 13 bases between them. The CDR3 totals 14 residues. The germline gives CDR1 SGHRS, CDR2 YFSETQ. CDR3 in amino acids: CASSWIDGNYEQYF. As DNA, the CDR3 is TGCGCCAGCAGCTGGATCGACGGGAACTACGAGCAGTACTTC.

The V gene is TRBV10-3, the J gene TRBJ2-5; 7 bases are shared with TRBD2. The length of the CDR3 is 15 residues. CDR1 is ENHRY, CDR2 SYGVKD, per germline. Trimming removed 0 bases from V and 1 base from J; junction bases left unmatched: 2. The CDR3 coding sequence is TGTGCCATCAGTGAGTCCAGCGGGGTCCAAGAGACCCAGTACTTC. Encoded protein: CAISESSGVQETQYF.

V and J are TRBV7-2 and TRBJ1-4; 8 nucleotides line up with TRBD1. With 4 bases clipped from V and 3 bases from J, the junction kept 4 bases outside the gene matches. The CDR3 is 15 amino acids. From germline, CDR1 is SGHTA and CDR2 FQGNSA. The CDR3 bases are TGTGCCAGCAGCTCCCAGGGGGCCCCTAATGAAAAACTGTTTTTT. The encoded protein is CASSSQGAPNEKLFF.

V gene TRBV7-6 combines with J gene TRBJ2-3; D gene uncertain. CDR3 length equals 19 residues. The germline gives CDR1 SGHVS, CDR2 FNYEAQ. V lost 2 bases and J lost 3, with 24 bases in between. Here the CDR3 reads CASSLPGYSESCGTDTQYF. As DNA, the CDR3 is TGTGCCAGCAGCTTACCGGGCTATTCCGAGAGCTGTGGAACAGATACGCAGTATTTT.

This clonotype was recorded a few times. The V call is TRBV18, the J call TRBJ2-3; 8 positions agree with TRBD1. V was clipped by 3 bases and J by 4 bases; unmatched bases: 9. CDR3 length: 16 residues. The germline V gene has CDR1 KGHSH and CDR2 LQKENI. The CDR3 DNA follows: TGTGCCAGCTCACCGACCGGGACAGGACATTCAGATACGCAGTATTTT. Protein product: CASSPTGTGHSDTQYF.

V usage is TRBV7-2 and J usage is TRBJ2-1, with D uncertain. This CDR3 comprises 14 residues. Germline values: CDR1 SGHTA, CDR2 FQGNSA. V was pared by 4 bases and J by 1 base, with 8 bases between. CDR3 coding DNA: TGTGCCAGCAGCTATGCTGATTCCTACAATGAGCAGTTCTTC. Translation gives CASSYADSYNEQFF.

This clonotype was recorded once. The chain employs TRBV15 and TRBJ2-3; tentatively, D is TRBD2 (6 bases). In germline, CDR1 is LNHNV, CDR2 YYDKDF (reference sequence). The CDR3 consists of 13 residues. V lost 8 bases to trimming and J lost 8 bases, with 17 bases between them. In DNA, the CDR3 is TGTGCCACCGGCGGAGGGTTGGCAGGTACGCAGTATTTT. It specifies CATGGGLAGTQYF.

The CDR3 DNA reads as TGCAGCGTTGAATGGACCCCAGGGGGTCAGCCCCAGCATTTT. Translation gives CSVEWTPGGQPQHF. The chain employs TRBV29-1 and TRBJ1-5, with 7 nucleotides matching TRBD1. The CDR3 sequence is 14 residues long. After removal of 2 bases from V and 6 bases from J, the junction contained 7 bases not matched to a gene. Looked up from germline, CDR1 is SQVTM and CDR2 is ANQGSEA.

This chain joins TRBV7-9 and TRBJ2-5; D gene ambiguous. The ends were cut back, 5 bases at V and 2 bases at J, with 12 bases in the middle. There are 14 residues in the CDR3. Germline V gene sequence: CDR1 SEHNR, CDR2 FQNEAQ (reference sequence). The CDR3 protein is CASSPPDGQETQYF. For the CDR3, the DNA is TGTGCCAGCAGCCCCCCCGACGGTCAAGAGACCCAGTACTTC.

The chain combines TRBV4-3 with TRBJ2-5; 10 bases agree with TRBD2. Germline CDR1 and CDR2: LGHNA and YSLEER. This CDR3 comprises 17 residues. Unmatched junction bases numbered 10, after V lost 3 bases and J lost 3 bases. Here the CDR3 reads CASSHTLAGDVEETQYF. CDR3 DNA: TGCGCCAGCAGCCACACCCTAGCGGGGGACGTAGAAGAGACCCAGTACTTC.

This clonotype was seen more than once but under ten times. The gene calls are TRBV4-2 and TRBJ1-2, with 7 bases lining up with TRBD1. V was pared by 0 bases and J by 0 bases, with 4 bases of the junction left unmatched. Germline V lookup: CDR1 LGHNA, CDR2 YNFKEQ. The CDR3 sequence is 16 residues long. The CDR3 DNA reads as TGTGCCAGCAGCCAAGAGGCAGGGGGGACTAACTATGGCTACACCTTC. Protein product: CASSQEAGGTNYGYTF.

This clonotype was picked up a small number of times. V usage is TRBV20-1 and J usage is TRBJ2-5, with unresolved D. The ends were cut back, 0 bases at V and 5 bases at J, with 7 bases in the middle. Germline V lookup: CDR1 DFQATT, CDR2 SNEGSKA (reference sequence). This CDR3 has 12 residues. CDR3 sequence (DNA): TGCAGTGCTAGAGATGGGTGGGAGACCCAGTACTTC. It is translated as CSARDGWETQYF.

A remark on this clonotype: Just one base apart from a much larger clone, this may be a read error. This chain links TRBV12-3 or TRBV12-4 with TRBJ1-2, with D tentatively TRBD1 (6 bases). The CDR3 loop spans 13 amino acids. V was pared by 6 bases and J by 7 bases, with 15 bases between. CDR3 sequence (DNA): TGTGCCAGCAGGCGGACAGTGGGTAGTGGCTACACCTTC. The encoded protein is CASRRTVGSGYTF.

This clonotype was seen a handful of times. This rearrangement joins TRBV18 to TRBJ2-7, with D hard to call. Looked up from germline, CDR1 is KGHSH and CDR2 is LQKENI. The CDR3 runs to 13 residues. V lost 3 bases and J 2 bases, leaving 8 bases between the germline ends. The CDR3 is CASSPTETYEQYF. Written as DNA, the CDR3 is TGTGCCAGCTCACCCACGGAGACCTACGAGCAGTACTTC.

In regard to this clonotype: Just one base apart from a much larger clone, this may be a read error. This chain uses TRBV6-1 with TRBJ2-1, with unresolved D. The ends were cut back, 6 bases at V and 7 bases at J, with 4 bases in the middle. Germline CDR1 reads MNHNS; CDR2 reads SASEGT. The CDR3 is 10 residues long. The CDR3 spells CASRENEQFF. CDR3 nucleotides: TGTGCCAGCAGGGAAAATGAGCAGTTCTTC.

This clonotype was seen a few times. The rearrangement joins TRBV7-2 to TRBJ2-5, with D perhaps being TRBD1 or TRBD2 (6 bases each). V lost 5 bases to trimming and J lost 5 bases, with 15 bases between them. The CDR3 is 14 amino acids. Germline CDR1 is SGHTA and CDR2 is FQGNSA. CDR3: CASSPPGAGETQYF. The CDR3 DNA reads as TGTGCCAGCAGCCCCCCGGGGGCCGGGGAGACCCAGTACTTC.

The genes are TRBV18 and TRBJ1-5; 7 bases match TRBD1. V trimming: 4 bases; J trimming: 4 bases; junction bases outside the gene matches: 7. Germline-derived CDR1 and CDR2 are KGHSH and LQKENI. This CDR3 contains 15 residues. The CDR3 sequence is CASSLQGGDNQPQHF. CDR3 nucleotide sequence: TGTGCCAGCTCACTCCAGGGGGGCGATAATCAGCCCCAGCATTTT. The whole variable domain, remainder taken from reference TRBV18 and TRBJ1-5, is NAGVMQNPRHLVRRRGQEARLRCSPMKGHSHVYWYRQLPEEGLKFMVYLQKENIIDESGMPKERFSAEFPKEGPSILRIQQVVRGDSAAYFCASSLQGGDNQPQHFGDGTRLSIL.

The V gene is TRBV29-1, the J gene TRBJ2-3; the match to TRBD2 covers 8 bases. The CDR3 covers 13 residues. V lost 0 bases and J lost 6; bases outside the gene matches: 2. CDR1 and CDR2 (germline): SQVTM, ANQGSEA. CDR3 residues: CSVEELAADTQYF. Here the CDR3 DNA reads TGCAGCGTTGAAGAACTAGCGGCGGATACGCAGTATTTT.

The J gene is TRBJ1-4, the V gene TRBV5-1, with TRBD1 matching over 10 bases. Per germline, CDR1 SGHRS and CDR2 YFSETQ. The CDR3 is made up of 16 amino acids. Trimming took 4 bases from V and 5 from J; bases not matched to a gene: 8. CDR3 nucleotide sequence: TGCGCCAGCAGCCCGAGACAGGGGGCGAAGAATGAAAAACTGTTTTTT. As protein: CASSPRQGAKNEKLFF.

In its sample, this clonotype was seen many times. The DNA of the CDR3 is TGCAGCGTTGAAGATCCCGGCAGGGGAACAGATACGCAGTATTTT. Translation: CSVEDPGRGTDTQYF. The chain joins TRBV29-1 to TRBJ2-3, with D maybe TRBD1 (6 bases). V lost 0 bases and J lost 3, with 13 bases in between. This CDR3 is 15 amino acids long. CDR1 SQVTM and CDR2 ANQGSEA come from the germline V gene.

The sample holds one count of this clonotype. With a much larger clone just one base away, this may be a read error. DNA for the CDR3: TGTGCCAACAGTCTGACAGGGGTAGGAGAGACCCAGTACTTC. Translation gives CANSLTGVGETQYF. The J gene is TRBJ2-5, the V gene TRBV12-3 or TRBV12-4; 8 positions agree with TRBD1. The CDR3 spans 14 residues.

The V and J genes are TRBV7-2 and TRBJ2-5; D might be TRBD1 (6 bases). Germline-derived CDR1 and CDR2 are SGHTA and FQGNSA. CDR3 length: 15 residues. V was trimmed by 5 bases and J by 5 bases, leaving 18 bases between them. The CDR3 DNA reads as TGTGCCAGCAGCCCAACCTACAGGGAATCGGAGACCCAGTACTTC. Translation: CASSPTYRESETQYF.

This clonotype was seen only a few times. The chain couples TRBV12-3 or TRBV12-4 to TRBJ2-1; D unresolved. V lost 6 bases, J lost 4 bases, and 13 bases lay in between. CDR3 size: 14 residues. The CDR3 region has the DNA TGTGCCAGCAGCCCAGGCTCAGCGTACAATGAGCAGTTCTTC. Protein: CASSPGSAYNEQFF.

This clonotype appeared many times. The rearrangement links TRBV12-3 or TRBV12-4 to TRBJ1-1; maybe TRBD1 (5 bases). Trimming took 5 bases from V and 0 from J, leaving 7 bases between them. This CDR3 comprises 13 residues. This CDR3 reads CASSRQLNTEAFF. The CDR3 DNA reads as TGTGCCAGCAGTCGACAGTTGAACACTGAAGCTTTCTTT.

This chain uses TRBV28 with TRBJ2-5; TRBD2 matches 10 bases. The CDR3 runs to 17 residues. CDR1 MDHEN and CDR2 SYDVKM come from the germline V gene. J gave up 13 bases and V 7 bases, and 24 bases lay outside the gene matches. The CDR3 loop reads CASKGGGSGGPPYERYF. The CDR3 nucleotides are TGTGCCAGCAAGGGTGGGGGTAGCGGGGGGCCTCCCTACGAGCGGTACTTC.

This sequence joins TRBV20-1 and TRBJ2-1; 11 bases agree with TRBD2. Germline V lookup: CDR1 DFQATT, CDR2 SNEGSKA (reference sequence). This CDR3 is 16 amino acids long. V lost 5 bases to trimming and J lost 5 bases; unmatched junction nucleotides: 11. The CDR3 here is CSAGRLAGGAHNEQFF. The CDR3 bases are TGCAGTGCTGGTAGGCTAGCGGGGGGTGCCCACAATGAGCAGTTCTTC.

The rearrangement joins TRBV6-2 or TRBV6-3 to TRBJ2-7; weak D call: TRBD2 (6 bases). CDR3 length: 15 residues. Germline CDR1 is MNHEY and CDR2 is SVGEGT. The germline V and J ends were trimmed by 2 bases and 3 bases, with 14 bases remaining between them. The CDR3 loop is CASSYGGVTLYEQYF. As DNA, the CDR3 is TGTGCCAGCAGTTACGGAGGGGTTACCCTCTACGAGCAGTACTTC.